This T cell receptor (beta chain) was sequenced during a study of Graves' ophthalmopathy and Graves' hyperthyroidism. Of note for this clonotype: Mismatch with germline at one junction end may stem from a read error.

The CDR3 is 16 residues long. Germline V lookup: CDR1 DFQATT, CDR2 SNEGSKA (reference sequence). The authors amplified TCR beta CDR3 regions, and they did so from RNA transcripts for repertoire sequencing. HTBI primers served in a first-round RT-PCR, which a second-round multiplex PCR followed. MiXCR, applied by TCRdb to the multiplex PCR reads, yields one record per CDR3 protein. Among about 660,000 distinct CDR3 sequences listed, approximately 39% were seen once. The clonotype comes from an adult man with Graves' ophthalmopathy. The chain joins TRBV20-1 to TRBJ1-6, with D tentatively TRBD1 (6 bases). Material for sequencing was peripheral blood. CDR3 region: CSAGEQGSPYNSPLHF. The CDR3 DNA is TGCAGTGCTGGAGAACAGGGATCCCCCTATAATTCACCCCTCCACTTT.